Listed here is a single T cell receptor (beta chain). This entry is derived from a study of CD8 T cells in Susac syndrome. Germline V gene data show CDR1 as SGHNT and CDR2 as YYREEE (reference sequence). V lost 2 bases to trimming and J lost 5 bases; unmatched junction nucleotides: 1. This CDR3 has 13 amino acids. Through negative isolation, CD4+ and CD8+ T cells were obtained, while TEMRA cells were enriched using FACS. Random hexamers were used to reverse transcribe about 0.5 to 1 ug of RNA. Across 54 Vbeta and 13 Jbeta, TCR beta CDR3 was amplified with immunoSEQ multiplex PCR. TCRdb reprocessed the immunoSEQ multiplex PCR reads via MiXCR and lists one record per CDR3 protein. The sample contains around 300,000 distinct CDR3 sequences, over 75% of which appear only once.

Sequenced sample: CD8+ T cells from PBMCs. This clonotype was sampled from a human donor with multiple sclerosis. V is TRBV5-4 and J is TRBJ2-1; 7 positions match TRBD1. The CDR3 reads CASSFQGDNEQFF. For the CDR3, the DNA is TGTGCCAGCAGCTTCCAGGGGGACAATGAGCAGTTCTTC. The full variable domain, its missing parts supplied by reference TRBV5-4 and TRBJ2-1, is ETGVTQSPTHLIKTRGQQVTLRCSSQSGHNTVSWYQQALGQGPQFIFQYYREEENGRGNFPPRFSGLQFPNYSSELNVNALELDDSALYLCASSFQGDNEQFFGPGTRLTVL.